This is a list of T cell receptor beta chains from one sample in a study of blood T cell repertoires in COVID-19. Measured with immunoSEQ multiplex PCR; TCRdb has only the in-frame clones, and not every one. This table has just under 350,000 clones, about 89% appearing once. The specimen sequenced was peripheral blood. The receptors were gathered from a woman aged 50 to 65 with COVID-19, enrolled during active disease. The CDR3 runs from the conserved cysteine through the conserved F or W. The order of the fields is V gene, D gene, CDR3 protein. D genes are given only for firm matches.

V: TRBV27
D: NA
CDR3: CASSPGHSNQPQHF

V: TRBV2
D: NA
CDR3: CASSVQGNIQYF

V: TRBV5-1
D: TRBD1
CDR3: CASSWGQTNTEAFF

V: TRBV7-9
D: NA
CDR3: CASSLGSTTQYF

V: TRBV11-2
D: NA
CDR3: CASSQQGYEQYF

V: TRBV7-3
D: NA
CDR3: CASSPRDVGPTRKFF

V: TRBV18
D: TRBD1
CDR3: CASSPALLEGAQRTFF

V: TRBV7-2
D: TRBD2
CDR3: CASSRRAGGPKNEQFF

V: TRBV19
D: NA
CDR3: CASSIRLGAASGNTIYF

V: TRBV5-4
D: TRBD1
CDR3: CASSRTGNTGELFF

V: TRBV4-1
D: TRBD2
CDR3: CASSQFLGTRGETQYF

V: TRBV7-9
D: NA
CDR3: CASSLGQPATNEKLFF

V: TRBV7-2
D: TRBD2
CDR3: CASSSSGRAIYEQYF

V: TRBV27
D: NA
CDR3: CASSLGLLYGYTF

V: TRBV4-1
D: TRBD2
CDR3: CASSQVPSGRVGETQYF

V: TRBV5-8
D: TRBD2
CDR3: CASSPIGLAASGANVLTF

V: TRBV7-8
D: TRBD2
CDR3: CASSPPRTSFETQYF

V: TRBV2
D: TRBD1
CDR3: CASKPGTGQETQYF

V: TRBV24-1
D: NA
CDR3: CATSGREGDMITDTQYF

V: TRBV5-1
D: TRBD2
CDR3: CASSGAAGVLAETQYF

V: TRBV6-5
D: NA
CDR3: CASRGRDWSYEQYF

V: TRBV30
D: TRBD1
CDR3: CAWSVLSDRASLANYGYTF

V: TRBV6-1
D: TRBD1
CDR3: CASSELTGRNQPQHF

V: TRBV5-1
D: TRBD1
CDR3: CASSRTGEVGYTF

V: TRBV10-3
D: NA
CDR3: CAISGQAVGYNEQFF

V: TRBV14
D: TRBD2
CDR3: CASSHPSGYNEQFF

V: TRBV12-5
D: NA
CDR3: CASANDGQNTEAFF

V: TRBV2
D: TRBD1
CDR3: CASSEAPTQGKSSGANVLTF

V: TRBV27
D: TRBD1
CDR3: CASSLSPLRQGGTYGYTF

V: TRBV5-4
D: NA
CDR3: CASSFGTNEQFF

V: TRBV6-2/TRBV6-3
D: NA
CDR3: CASSYSTAGLYNEQFF

V: TRBV6-5
D: NA
CDR3: CASSYKRQRNTEAFF

V: TRBV29-1
D: NA
CDR3: CSVEGGAGNTIYF

V: TRBV4-1
D: TRBD1
CDR3: CASSQNIPLDRANNQPQHF

V: TRBV24-1
D: TRBD2
CDR3: CATSGGTSGQDTQYF

V: TRBV7-7
D: TRBD1
CDR3: CASSPRDRGGFNTEAFF

V: TRBV10-3
D: NA
CDR3: CAIRTSYEQYF

V: TRBV5-1
D: TRBD1
CDR3: CASSRDRRDEKLFF

V: TRBV19
D: NA
CDR3: CASSLRGGTDTQYF

V: TRBV4-3
D: NA
CDR3: CASSQGAFRTDTQYF

V: TRBV6-5
D: NA
CDR3: CASSDIGVGAFF

V: TRBV6-5
D: TRBD2
CDR3: CASSYKTGTSNEQFF

V: TRBV5-4
D: NA
CDR3: CASSSGTGLGNTIYF

V: TRBV7-6
D: NA
CDR3: CASSLAQEVDGEAFF

V: TRBV7-2
D: TRBD2
CDR3: CASSSSGRNTGELFF

V: TRBV15
D: NA
CDR3: CATSRDRYEQYF

V: TRBV19
D: NA
CDR3: CASSMLPAWNYEQYF

V: TRBV6-6
D: TRBD1
CDR3: CASSQQGRGPTMNTEAFF

V: TRBV6-5
D: TRBD1
CDR3: CASRRDRDRGKLFF

V: TRBV28
D: NA
CDR3: CASSLGRTNTEAFF

V: TRBV13
D: NA
CDR3: CASSIAYSPGELFF

V: TRBV19
D: NA
CDR3: CASSIRSARANEKLFF